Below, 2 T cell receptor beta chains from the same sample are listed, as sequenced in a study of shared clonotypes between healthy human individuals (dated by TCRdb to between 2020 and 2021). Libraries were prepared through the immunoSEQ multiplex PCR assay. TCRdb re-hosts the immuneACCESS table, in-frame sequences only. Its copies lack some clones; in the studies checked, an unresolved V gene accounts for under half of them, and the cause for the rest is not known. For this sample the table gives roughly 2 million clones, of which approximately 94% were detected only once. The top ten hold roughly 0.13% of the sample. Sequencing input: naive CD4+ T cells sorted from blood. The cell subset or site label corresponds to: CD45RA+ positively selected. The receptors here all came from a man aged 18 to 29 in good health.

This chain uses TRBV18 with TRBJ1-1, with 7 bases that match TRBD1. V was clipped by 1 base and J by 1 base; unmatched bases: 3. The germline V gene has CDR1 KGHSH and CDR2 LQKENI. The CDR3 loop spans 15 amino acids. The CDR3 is CASSPREGANTEAFF. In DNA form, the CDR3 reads TGTGCCAGCTCACCACGAGAGGGGGCGAACACTGAAGCTTTCTTT.

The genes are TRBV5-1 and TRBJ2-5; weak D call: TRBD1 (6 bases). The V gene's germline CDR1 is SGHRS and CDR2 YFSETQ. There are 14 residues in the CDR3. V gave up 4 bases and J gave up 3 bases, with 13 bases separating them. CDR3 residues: CASSPAWTEETQYF. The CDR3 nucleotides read TGCGCCAGCAGCCCCGCCTGGACAGAAGAGACCCAGTACTTC.